The next 24 T cell receptor beta chains were all read from a single sample in a study of response to subunit inactivated influenza vaccine. TCRdb ran MiXCR on the RT-PCR reads and lists one entry per CDR3 protein. There are 500,000 to 750,000 distinct CDR3 sequences in the sample; around 15% occur only once, and 11% lies in the top ten. The sample here was PBMCs from blood, taken less than 13 days after vaccination. The source of these receptors is a man aged 50 to 60 who received an inactivated influenza vaccine.

The J gene is TRBJ2-3, the V gene TRBV4-3; D not resolved. Germline-derived CDR1 and CDR2 are LGHNA and YSLEER. This CDR3 contains 13 residues. V was shortened by 5 bases and J by 2 bases, with 8 bases between the two germline ends. Here the CDR3 reads CASSNSHTDTQYF. DNA of the CDR3: TGCGCCAGCAGCAACTCCCACACAGATACGCAGTATTTT.

This clonotype was seen repeatedly, ten times or more. The V call is TRBV24-1, the J call TRBJ2-7, with D perhaps matching TRBD2 (6 bases). The CDR3 runs to 15 residues. V lost 3 bases to trimming and J lost 0 bases, with 11 bases between them. CDR1 is KGHDR, CDR2 SFDVKD, per germline. The CDR3 protein is CATSDPRAGSYEQYF. CDR3 nucleotide sequence: TGTGCCACCAGTGATCCTCGAGCGGGCTCCTACGAGCAGTACTTC.

The gene calls are TRBV20-1 and TRBJ2-3, with a tentative D call TRBD2 (6 bases). Trimming shortened V by 1 base and J by 0 bases, and 17 bases separated the two germline ends. Germline CDR1 is DFQATT and CDR2 is SNEGSKA (reference sequence). The CDR3 loop spans 17 amino acids. CDR3 residues: CSARVRLGDSSTDTQYF. The CDR3 nucleotides read TGCAGTGCTAGAGTAAGACTGGGGGACTCTAGCACAGATACGCAGTATTTT.

There are a few counts of this clonotype. Written as DNA, the CDR3 is TGTGCCAGCAGCGACACTAGCGGGAGGGCCTACGAGCAGTACTTC. This encodes CASSDTSGRAYEQYF. J is TRBJ2-7 and V is TRBV6-1; 13 bases align to TRBD2. The V segment lost 6 bases and the J segment 2 bases; nucleotides outside the gene matches: 4. CDR3 length equals 15 residues. Germline CDR1 is MNHNS and CDR2 is SASEGT.

Many counts were recorded for this clonotype. The chain uses TRBV7-8 and TRBJ2-1, with 8 bases fitting TRBD2. CDR1 and CDR2 from the germline V gene are SGHVS and FQNEAQ. This CDR3 has 15 residues. The trim removed 2 bases at V and 4 bases at J, leaving 4 bases unmatched. CDR3 residues: CASSLRGGLYNEQFF. CDR3 nucleotide sequence: TGTGCCAGCAGCTTACGCGGGGGGTTATACAATGAGCAGTTCTTC.

There are a few counts of this clonotype. This chain connects TRBV4-2 to TRBJ1-1, with D possibly matching TRBD1 (5 bases). The CDR3 has 15 residues. The germline V and J ends were trimmed by 0 bases and 4 bases, with 12 bases remaining between them. Germline lookup yields CDR1 LGHNA and CDR2 YNFKEQ. The CDR3 DNA follows: TGTGCCAGCAGCCAAGATCAGGGATTGAGCACTGAAGCTTTCTTT. Amino acids: CASSQDQGLSTEAFF.

Only a few counts were recorded for this clonotype. The chain couples TRBV7-2 to TRBJ2-1, with 9 bases that match TRBD1. The J segment lost 4 bases and the V segment lost 4 bases, leaving 5 bases of the junction unmatched. CDR1 and CDR2 from the germline V gene are SGHTA and FQGNSA. CDR3 length: 15 residues. CDR3 DNA: TGTGCCAGCAGCTCGACAGGGGGTTTTTACAATGAGCAGTTCTTC. This translates into CASSSTGGFYNEQFF.

V gene TRBV20-1 combines with J gene TRBJ2-1; D is perhaps TRBD1 (6 bases). The germline V gene encodes CDR1 DFQATT and CDR2 SNEGSKA (reference sequence). V gave up 5 bases and J gave up 0 bases, with 14 bases separating them. The CDR3 contains 15 residues. The DNA of the CDR3 is TGCAGTGCTTTACGGGACACTCGCTCCTACAATGAGCAGTTCTTC. This gives the protein CSALRDTRSYNEQFF.

The chain has TRBV20-1 and TRBJ1-4; perhaps TRBD1 as D (6 bases). Trimming pared 4 bases from V and 8 bases from J, leaving 17 bases between. This CDR3 contains 14 residues. Germline CDR1 is DFQATT and CDR2 is SNEGSKA (reference sequence). The CDR3 loop reads CSANPQGRREKLFF. The CDR3 region has the DNA TGCAGTGCTAATCCCCAGGGGAGGAGGGAAAAACTGTTTTTT.

This clonotype was seen only a few times. The chain recombines TRBV6-1 with TRBJ2-7, with a tentative D call TRBD1 (6 bases). The CDR3 runs to 13 residues. Germline-derived CDR1 and CDR2 are MNHNS and SASEGT. The V and J ends lost 5 bases and 6 bases respectively, with 14 bases between them. The CDR3 loop reads CASSPAGTTEQYF. For the CDR3, the DNA is TGTGCCAGCAGTCCCGCCGGGACAACCGAGCAGTACTTC.

This clonotype was seen many times. The chain recombines TRBV20-1 with TRBJ1-2; unclear D gene. Germline V gene data show CDR1 as DFQATT and CDR2 as SNEGSKA (reference sequence). The V gene lost 0 bases and the J gene lost 5 bases, with 10 bases spanning the gap. The CDR3 length is 13 residues. The CDR3 loop reads CSARDGLGYGYTF. The CDR3 DNA is TGCAGTGCTAGAGATGGGTTGGGATATGGCTACACCTTC.

The chain is built from TRBV30 and TRBJ1-4; maybe TRBD1 (6 bases). Germline CDR1 and CDR2: GTSNPN and SVGIG (reference sequence). CDR3 length: 13 amino acids. V dropped 1 base and J dropped 8 bases, with 11 bases sitting between them. For the CDR3, the DNA is TGTGCCTGGAGTGGCGGTGGGGGCGAAAAACTGTTTTTT. Translating it yields CAWSGGGGEKLFF.

This clonotype was found a few times. V is TRBV5-1 and J is TRBJ2-5, with D perhaps matching TRBD1 (6 bases). The germline CDR1 and CDR2 sequences are SGHRS and YFSETQ. The CDR3 is 16 residues long. V was clipped by 4 bases and J by 2 bases, with 18 bases between them. The CDR3 DNA is TGCGCCAGCAGCCTCAATACAGGGTGGGAACAAGAGACCCAGTACTTC. Its protein product is CASSLNTGWEQETQYF.

The sample holds many counts of this clonotype. This chain links TRBV12-3 or TRBV12-4 with TRBJ2-1; D gene ambiguous. Trimming removed 3 bases at V and 4 bases at J, with 7 bases between. There are 13 residues in the CDR3. CDR3 sequence (DNA): TGTGCCAGCAGTTTGCGAGCTTACAATGAGCAGTTCTTC. It specifies CASSLRAYNEQFF.

The chain links TRBV28 to TRBJ2-2; a weak D match, TRBD2 (5 bases). Trimming removed 2 bases from V and 1 base from J, with 8 bases in between. The length of the CDR3 is 15 residues. Germline-derived CDR1 and CDR2 are MDHEN and SYDVKM. The CDR3 region is CASSLERGNTGELFF. CDR3 coding DNA: TGTGCCAGCAGTTTAGAACGGGGGAACACCGGGGAGCTGTTTTTT. The entire variable domain, with the rest obtained from reference TRBV28 and TRBJ2-2, is as follows: DVKVTQSSRYLVKRTGEKVFLECVQDMDHENMFWYRQDPGLGLRLIYFSYDVKMKEKGDIPEGYSVSREKKERFSLILESASTNQTSMYLCASSLERGNTGELFFGEGSRLTVL.

The genes are TRBV4-3 and TRBJ2-1; D is possibly TRBD1 (6 bases). CDR3 length: 13 amino acids. Germline CDR1 LGHNA, CDR2 YSLEER. The V gene lost 0 bases and the J gene lost 7 bases, with 7 bases spanning the gap. The DNA for the CDR3 is TGCGCCAGCAGCCAAGAGGGGACAAATGAGCAGTTCTTC. This codes for CASSQEGTNEQFF.

V and J are TRBV18 and TRBJ2-7; 10 bases line up with TRBD1. The V and J ends lost 3 bases and 3 bases, in that order; junction bases with no gene match: 17. Germline CDR1 and CDR2: KGHSH and LQKENI. The CDR3 extends over 19 amino acids. In DNA form, the CDR3 reads TGTGCCAGCTCACCCCTAAACGCCCCTATGACAGGGGGCAGCTACGAGCAGTACTTC. Its translation: CASSPLNAPMTGGSYEQYF.

J is TRBJ1-4 and V is TRBV7-9; D is ambiguous. In germline, CDR1 is SEHNR, CDR2 FQNEAQ (reference sequence). The ends were cut back, 2 bases at V and 8 bases at J, with 9 bases in the middle. This CDR3 has 13 amino acids. Here the CDR3 DNA reads TGTGCCAGCAGCTTACTGCAGTCGGAAAAACTGTTTTTT. Amino acids: CASSLLQSEKLFF.

This chain links TRBV18 with TRBJ2-1, with a possible D match to TRBD2 (5 bases). V lost 0 bases to trimming and J lost 0 bases, with 15 bases between them. CDR1 and CDR2 (germline): KGHSH, LQKENI. The CDR3 is made up of 18 amino acids. The CDR3 DNA is TGTGCCAGCTCACCACCTGTCCGCGGGTGGGTCTCCTACAATGAGCAGTTCTTC. Translated: CASSPPVRGWVSYNEQFF.

The genes are TRBV5-5 and TRBJ2-5, with 8 bases lining up with TRBD1. V was pared by 4 bases and J by 5 bases, with 10 bases of the junction left unmatched. The CDR3 has 15 amino acids. Germline CDR1 SGHKS, CDR2 YYEKEE (reference sequence). The CDR3 DNA sequence: TGTGCCAGCAGCAGAACAGGGGGGACTCCGGAGACCCAGTACTTC. It specifies CASSRTGGTPETQYF.

This clonotype has just a few counts. The chain joins TRBV7-9 to TRBJ2-1, with D tentatively TRBD2 (6 bases). V was clipped by 6 bases and J by 7 bases, with 19 bases between them. CDR1 is SEHNR and CDR2 is FQNEAQ in the germline V gene (reference sequence). The CDR3 consists of 15 residues. Here the CDR3 reads CASSPPGVSSNEQFF. CDR3 sequence (DNA): TGTGCCAGCAGTCCCCCGGGAGTTTCGTCTAATGAGCAGTTCTTC.

This clonotype was seen repeatedly, ten times or more. The gene calls are TRBV27 and TRBJ1-1, with D tentatively TRBD1 (5 bases). Trimming took 2 bases from V and 4 from J, leaving 8 bases between them. Germline CDR1 reads MNHEY; CDR2 reads SMNVEV (reference sequence). CDR3 length: 13 amino acids. CDR3 loop: CASSLGASTEAFF. The CDR3 nucleotides are TGTGCCAGCAGTTTAGGGGCGTCCACTGAAGCTTTCTTT.

The V and J genes are TRBV7-9 and TRBJ2-1, with TRBD2 matching over 10 bases. The V segment lost 5 bases and the J segment 5 bases; nucleotides outside the gene matches: 6. CDR3 length: 15 amino acids. CDR1 is SEHNR and CDR2 is FQNEAQ in the germline V gene (reference sequence). The CDR3 bases are TGTGCCAGCAGCCCCGGACTAGCGGTAAACAATGAGCAGTTCTTC. This encodes CASSPGLAVNNEQFF.

The V call is TRBV9, the J call TRBJ2-1, with 8 bases that match TRBD2. Trimming cost V 0 bases and J 16 bases; bases outside gene matches: 6. Per the germline V gene, CDR1 is SGDLS and CDR2 is YYNGEE. The CDR3 spans 12 residues. This chain's CDR3 is CASSVGASGPFF. CDR3 coding DNA: TGTGCCAGCAGCGTAGGGGCTAGCGGGCCTTTCTTC.